This TCR beta chain was identified in a study of molecular identifiers for immune sequencing clone quantification. As previously described, bulk TCR libraries were made using listed TCR primers. TCRdb analysed the PCR reads with MiXCR anew, one entry per CDR3 protein. The data contain approximately 590,000 distinct CDR3 sequences, approximately 24% of them singletons. The CDR3 runs to 13 residues. The V end was cut by 2 bases, the J end by 5 bases, with 7 bases between. Germline V gene data show CDR1 as KGHDR and CDR2 as SFDVKD. The J gene is TRBJ2-3, the V gene TRBV24-1; D remains ambiguous. The TCR was taken from a human donor in good health. Some libraries in this study had Jurkat cell RNA spiked in. Sequences were obtained from naive CD8+ T cells from blood, with Jurkat cell RNA spiked in. Specified subset: FACS-sorted CD8+CD4-CCR7+CD45RA+ naive T cells. As DNA, the CDR3 is TGTGCCACCAGTGATTCCTTGGGAGATACGCAGTATTTT. Translating it yields CATSDSLGDTQYF.